Listed below are T cell receptor beta chains from one sample, sequenced in a study of blood T cell repertoires in COVID-19. Libraries were prepared by immunoSEQ multiplex PCR; TCRdb keeps only in-frame clonotypes and omits some of them. The table shows some 150,000 clones, with nearly 80% occurring only once. Sequencing input: peripheral blood. All receptors come from a woman over 75 with acute or convalescent COVID-19. The CDR3 runs from the conserved cysteine through the conserved F or W. D genes are given only for firm matches. Not all rows give a size; the values are once, few, many and, for expanded clones, a class.

CDR3,DNA,D,J,size,V,length
CASSQDPGNTEAFF,TGCGCCAGCAGCCAAGATCCGGGGAACACTGAAGCTTTCTTT,NA,TRBJ1-1,NA,TRBV4-1,14
CAISESGRGDTDTQYF,TGTGCCATCAGTGAGTCGGGGCGGGGGGACACAGATACGCAGTATTTT,TRBD2,TRBJ2-3,once,TRBV10-3,16
CASSLTGTGELFF,TGTGCCAGCAGCCTAACAGGGACCGGGGAGCTGTTTTTT,NA,TRBJ2-2,NA,TRBV7-9,13
CASSVEPPRRGSNTQYF,TGTGCCAGCAGCGTAGAACCTCCGCGGAGGGGCTCTAATACGCAGTATTTT,NA,TRBJ2-3,NA,TRBV9,17
CASSGTGWYGYTF,TGTGCCAGCAGTGGTACAGGGTGGTATGGCTACACCTTC,NA,TRBJ1-2,NA,TRBV28,13
CASSYSSGDYGYTF,TGTGCCAGCAGTTACTCCTCAGGGGACTATGGCTACACCTTC,NA,TRBJ1-2,NA,TRBV6-5,14
CASSEGGGLYEQYF,TGTGCCAGCAGTGAGGGCGGGGGTTTATACGAGCAGTACTTC,TRBD2,TRBJ2-7,NA,TRBV6-1,14
CASSYSKGGNTEAFF,TGTGCCAGCAGTTACTCGAAAGGGGGGAACACTGAAGCTTTCTTT,NA,TRBJ1-1,few,TRBV6-5,15
CASSPQGVKETQYF,TGTGCCAGCAGTCCGCAGGGGGTAAAAGAGACCCAGTACTTC,TRBD1,TRBJ2-5,NA,TRBV28,14
CASSLTVNTEAFF,TGCGCCAGCAGCCTCACAGTGAACACTGAAGCTTTCTTT,NA,TRBJ1-1,NA,TRBV5-1,13